This T cell receptor beta chain originates from a study of blood T cell repertoires in COVID-19. Overall study: The United States, Italy and Spain supplied acute and convalescent COVID-19 samples. The cDNA or gDNA used as material had been derived from T cells, B-cell-depleted T cells, or PBMCs.

As originally analysed: Scientists estimated how many nucleated cells there were by amplifying reference gene primers. Measured with immunoSEQ multiplex PCR; TCRdb has only the in-frame clones, and not every one. V and J calls and clone size are as listed in that table; D and trimming were resolved from the DNA. This table holds roughly 180,000 clones, 88% found once. V was clipped by 4 bases and J by 10 bases, with 10 bases between them. Per germline, CDR1 MNHNY and CDR2 SVGAGI (reference sequence). This CDR3 spans 11 amino acids. The sequence came from a young woman with acute or convalescent COVID-19. The V call is TRBV6-6, the J call TRBJ1-1; D gene uncertain. Sequencing was done on a sample of peripheral blood. CDR3 DNA: TGTGCCAGCAGTTCGGGGTACCGAGCTTTCTTT. It yields the protein CASSSGYRAFF.